The subject of this entry is one T cell receptor (beta chain). Its antigen specificity is not known. No quality values exist for individual bases; no much larger clone is one base distant. This sample was taken from a study of control samples from healthy donors and cancer patients (dated by TCRdb to the early 2020s). The library was generated by the immunoSEQ multiplex PCR assay. The table was pulled from immuneACCESS by TCRdb, which kept in-frame rearrangements only. Such tables lose some clones; where checked, under half of the loss comes from unresolved V genes, and the rest has no known cause. This sample has fewer than 200,000 clones in its table, and approximately 92% of those were observed once. The ten most abundant clones make up roughly 1.5% of the sample. The clonotype comes from a man aged 18 to 35 in good health. Material: blood.

The DNA is as follows: TGTGCCAGCTCACCTATTAGTGAAGCTTTCTTT. It encodes CASSPISEAFF. The rearrangement combines TRBV18 with TRBJ1-1, with an unclear D gene assignment. Based on the germline V gene, the CDR1 and CDR2 sequences are KGHSH and LQKENI. V lost 3 bases and J lost 7 bases; the stretch between them is 6 bases long. Its CDR3 holds 11 amino acids, cysteine through phenylalanine. Just CDR3 DNA is preserved here, 33 bases in frame from base 1.